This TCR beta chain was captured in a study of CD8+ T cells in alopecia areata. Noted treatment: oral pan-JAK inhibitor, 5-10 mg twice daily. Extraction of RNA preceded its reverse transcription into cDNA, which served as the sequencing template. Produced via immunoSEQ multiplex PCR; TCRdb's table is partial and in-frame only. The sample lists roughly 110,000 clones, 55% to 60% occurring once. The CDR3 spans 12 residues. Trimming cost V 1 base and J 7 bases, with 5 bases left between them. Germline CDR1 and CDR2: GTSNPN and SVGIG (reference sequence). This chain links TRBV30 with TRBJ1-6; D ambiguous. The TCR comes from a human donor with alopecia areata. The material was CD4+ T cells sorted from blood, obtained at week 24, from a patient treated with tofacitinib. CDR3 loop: CAWSGVNSPLHF. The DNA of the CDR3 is TGTGCCTGGAGTGGGGTAAATTCACCCCTCCACTTT.